The clone carrying this TCR beta chain was seen a handful of times. Its antigen is as yet unknown. These data are taken from a study of T-cell memory formation after mild COVID-19. The overall study: The two donors had largely donor-specific TCR clusters.

The CDR3 contains 14 residues. The ends were cut back, 2 bases at V and 0 bases at J, with 6 bases in the middle. Germline V gene data show CDR1 as MNHEY and CDR2 as SVGEGT. Study findings and constraints: The study found contracting CD4+ clones mainly in CM and EM and contracting CD8+ clones in EMRA. Clones contracting across day 15 to 85 had a balanced CD4/CD8 profile; later expanding clones leaned CD4+.

After 5'RACE with constant-segment primers, TCR alpha and TCR beta cDNA libraries carrying sample barcodes and UMIs were obtained. MiXCR was run by TCRdb on the 5' RACE reads, yielding one entry per CDR3 protein. The profile shows 500,000 to 650,000 distinct CDR3 sequences, less than 25% of them singletons. Sequenced: PBMCs or a T cell subset sorted from them (not recorded which). This receptor was identified in an adult woman who had mild COVID-19 (a few samples of this study predate the infection). Cell type and time point are not known. The rearrangement uses TRBV6-2 or TRBV6-3 and TRBJ2-3, with unresolved D. CDR3 amino acids: CASSYRESTDTQYF. CDR3 bases: TGTGCCAGCAGTTACAGGGAAAGCACAGATACGCAGTATTTT.